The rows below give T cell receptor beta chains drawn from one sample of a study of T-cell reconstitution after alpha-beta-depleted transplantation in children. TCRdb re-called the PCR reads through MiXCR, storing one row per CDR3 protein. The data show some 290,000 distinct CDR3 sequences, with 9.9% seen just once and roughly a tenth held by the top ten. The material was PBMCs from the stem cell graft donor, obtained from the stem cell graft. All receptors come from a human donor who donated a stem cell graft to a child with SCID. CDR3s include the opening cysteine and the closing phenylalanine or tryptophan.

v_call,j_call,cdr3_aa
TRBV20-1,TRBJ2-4,CSARGSASKNIQYF
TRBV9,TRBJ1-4,CASSVGARENEKLFF
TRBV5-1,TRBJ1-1,CASSSVNPSEAFF
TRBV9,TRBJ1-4,CASSVGLGDAEKLFF
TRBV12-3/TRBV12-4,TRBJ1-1,CASSFTGPAEAFF
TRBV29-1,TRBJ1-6,CSAGGYNSPLHF
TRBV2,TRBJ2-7,CASREGRDYEQYF
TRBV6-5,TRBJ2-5,CASSYSGAYQETQYF
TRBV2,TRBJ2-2,CASNGGWSGPGELFF
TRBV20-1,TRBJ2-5,CSAPLTGRSETQYF
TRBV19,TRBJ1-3,CASTGADRRIGNTIYF
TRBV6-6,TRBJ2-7,CASSYASYEQYF
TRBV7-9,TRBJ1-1,CASSLVPAPEAFF
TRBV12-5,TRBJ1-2,CASGPPGQGPYGYTF
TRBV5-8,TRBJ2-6,CATPNPRTGANVLTF
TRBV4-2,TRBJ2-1,CASSQEAPTSGGALRNEQFF
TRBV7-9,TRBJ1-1,CASSFGGNTEAFF
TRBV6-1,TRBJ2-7,CASTYGTAYEQYF
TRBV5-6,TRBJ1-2,CASYREPHGYTF
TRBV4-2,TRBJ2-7,CASSPGGLVYEQYF
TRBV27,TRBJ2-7,CASSKQGFYYEQYF
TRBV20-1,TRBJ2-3,CSARQASWGTDTQYF
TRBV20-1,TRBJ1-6,CSARAPDVGYNSPLHF
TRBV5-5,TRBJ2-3,CASSSPRLPGDTQYF
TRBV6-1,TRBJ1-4,CASSARDRGVGEKLFF
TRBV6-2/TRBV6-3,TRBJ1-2,CASRSRLYGYTF
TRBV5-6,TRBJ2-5,CASSSHGLQYQETQYF
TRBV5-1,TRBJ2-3,CASTRRGGAGDTQYF
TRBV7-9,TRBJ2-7,CASSFSQWEQYF
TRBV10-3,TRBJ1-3,CAIINEGSGNTIYF
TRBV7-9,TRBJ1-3,CASSPPWGQGLGNTIYF
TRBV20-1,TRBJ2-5,CSAGGETQYF
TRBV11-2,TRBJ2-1,CASSLMGGGDEQFF
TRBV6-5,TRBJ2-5,CASSLLGSDGAGETQYF